What follows are 9 T cell receptor beta chains derived from one specimen sequenced in a study of T cell changes during pregnancy in multiple sclerosis. TCRdb's table, derived via immunoSEQ multiplex PCR, lists solely in-frame clones and lacks some. The sample lists 85,000 to 100,000 clones, approximately 92% occurring once. The sample consisted of peripheral blood, taken in the first trimester of pregnancy. The receptors were sampled from a female donor with multiple sclerosis, enrolled in a pregnancy study.

J is TRBJ2-3 and V is TRBV5-1; D is ambiguous. The V gene lost 4 bases and the J gene lost 2 bases, with 11 bases spanning the gap. The CDR3 totals 14 residues. Germline loops: CDR1 SGHRS, CDR2 YFSETQ. CDR3 DNA sequence: TGCGCCAGCAGCCCACCCGACATCACAGATACGCAGTATTTT. Translating it yields CASSPPDITDTQYF.

This rearrangement joins TRBV29-1 to TRBJ2-2; 7 positions agree with TRBD1. Germline lookup yields CDR1 SQVTM and CDR2 ANQGSEA. The CDR3 runs 14 residues. V trimming: 8 bases; J trimming: 0 bases; junction bases outside the gene matches: 6. The CDR3 region is CSSRTGANTGELFF. In DNA, the CDR3 is TGCAGCTCCCGCACAGGGGCGAACACCGGGGAGCTGTTTTTT.

This chain uses TRBV5-1 with TRBJ2-2; 9 positions match TRBD2. The CDR3 sequence is 19 residues long. The V segment lost 3 bases and the J segment 7 bases; nucleotides outside the gene matches: 19. Germline CDR1 is SGHRS and CDR2 is YFSETQ. CDR3 region: CASSSFTGSGRGPVGELFF. CDR3 DNA: TGCGCCAGCAGCTCCTTTACGGGTAGCGGGAGAGGGCCCGTCGGGGAGCTGTTTTTT.

This chain connects TRBV6-5 to TRBJ2-7; the D is unclear. This CDR3 is 14 amino acids long. Trimming shortened V by 1 base and J by 5 bases, and 12 bases separated the two germline ends. Germline CDR1 MNHEY, CDR2 SVGAGI. CDR3 DNA sequence: TGTGCCAGCAGTTACTTGCGGAGCTACGACGAGCAGTACTTC. It yields the protein CASSYLRSYDEQYF.

The V gene is TRBV25-1, the J gene TRBJ2-5; tentatively, D is TRBD1 (6 bases). CDR1 and CDR2 from the germline V gene are MGHDK and SYGVNS. This CDR3 has 14 residues. The V end was cut by 3 bases, the J end by 2 bases, with 10 bases between. The CDR3 nucleotides are TGTGCCAGCAGTGACCCCGGACAGCAAGAGACCCAGTACTTC. Translated, it gives CASSDPGQQETQYF.

The chain uses TRBV6-5 and TRBJ1-1; D not resolved. The ends were cut back, 4 bases at V and 5 bases at J, with 17 bases in the middle. Per germline, CDR1 MNHEY and CDR2 SVGAGI. This CDR3 has 15 amino acids. The CDR3, as DNA: TGTGCCAGCAGTTCGACCCGCGGGCCAAAGACTGAAGCTTTCTTT. Translating gives CASSSTRGPKTEAFF.

This chain joins TRBV5-1 and TRBJ2-1, with a possible D match to TRBD2 (5 bases). The CDR3 length is 16 residues. V lost 4 bases and J 4 bases, leaving 18 bases between the germline ends. Germline V gene sequence: CDR1 SGHRS, CDR2 YFSETQ. This chain's CDR3 is CASSPPDSLSYNEQFF. The CDR3 region has the DNA TGCGCCAGCAGCCCGCCGGACTCACTGAGTTACAATGAGCAGTTCTTC.

This chain joins TRBV19 and TRBJ2-1; tentatively, D is TRBD2 (5 bases). This CDR3 spans 12 amino acids. Trimming took 5 bases from V and 7 from J, leaving 9 bases between them. From germline, CDR1 is LNHDA and CDR2 SQIVND (reference sequence). CDR3 bases: TGTGCCAGTAGTTTCGGCGGGAATGAGCAGTTCTTC. This translates into CASSFGGNEQFF.

About this clone itself: This sample also contains other DNA sequences that code for the same CDR3. The chain has TRBV28 and TRBJ2-7; TRBD1 is a possible D gene (5 bases). In germline, CDR1 is MDHEN, CDR2 SYDVKM. V gave up 5 bases and J gave up 3 bases, with 8 bases separating them. There are 12 residues in the CDR3. The CDR3 nucleotides are TGTGCCAGCAGTCTCCAGGGCTACGAGCAGTACTTC. It translates to CASSLQGYEQYF.